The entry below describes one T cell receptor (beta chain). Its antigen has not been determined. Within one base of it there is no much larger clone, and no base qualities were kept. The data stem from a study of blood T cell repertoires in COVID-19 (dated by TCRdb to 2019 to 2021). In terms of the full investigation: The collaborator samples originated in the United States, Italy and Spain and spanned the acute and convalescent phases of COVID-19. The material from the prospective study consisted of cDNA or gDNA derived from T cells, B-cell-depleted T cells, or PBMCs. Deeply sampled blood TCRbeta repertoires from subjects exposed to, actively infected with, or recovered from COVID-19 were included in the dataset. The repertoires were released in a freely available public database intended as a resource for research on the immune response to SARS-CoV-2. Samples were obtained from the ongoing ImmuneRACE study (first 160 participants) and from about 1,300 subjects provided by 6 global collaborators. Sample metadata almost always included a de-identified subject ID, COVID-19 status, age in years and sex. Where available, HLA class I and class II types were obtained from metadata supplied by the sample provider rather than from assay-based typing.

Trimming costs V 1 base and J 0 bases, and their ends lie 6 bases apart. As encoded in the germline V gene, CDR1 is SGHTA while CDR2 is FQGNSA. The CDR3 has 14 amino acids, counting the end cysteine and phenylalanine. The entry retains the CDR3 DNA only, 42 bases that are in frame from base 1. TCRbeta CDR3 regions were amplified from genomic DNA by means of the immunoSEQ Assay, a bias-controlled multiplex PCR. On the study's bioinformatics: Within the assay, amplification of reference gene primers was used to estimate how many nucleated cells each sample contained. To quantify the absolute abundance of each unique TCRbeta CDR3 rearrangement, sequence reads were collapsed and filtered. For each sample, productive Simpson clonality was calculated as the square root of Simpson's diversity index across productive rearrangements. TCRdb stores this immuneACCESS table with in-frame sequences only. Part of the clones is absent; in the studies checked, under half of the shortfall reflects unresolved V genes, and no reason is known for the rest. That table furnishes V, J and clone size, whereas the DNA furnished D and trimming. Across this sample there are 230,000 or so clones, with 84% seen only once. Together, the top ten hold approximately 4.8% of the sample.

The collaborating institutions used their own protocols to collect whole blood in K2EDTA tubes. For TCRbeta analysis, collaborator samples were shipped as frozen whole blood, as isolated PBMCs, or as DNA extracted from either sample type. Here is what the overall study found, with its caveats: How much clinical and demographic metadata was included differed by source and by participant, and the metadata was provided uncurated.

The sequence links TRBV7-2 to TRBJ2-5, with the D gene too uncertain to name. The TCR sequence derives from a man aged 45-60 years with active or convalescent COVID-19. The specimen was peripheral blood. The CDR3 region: CASSLELNQETQYF. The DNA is TGTGCCAGCAGCTTAGAACTAAACCAAGAGACCCAGTACTTC.